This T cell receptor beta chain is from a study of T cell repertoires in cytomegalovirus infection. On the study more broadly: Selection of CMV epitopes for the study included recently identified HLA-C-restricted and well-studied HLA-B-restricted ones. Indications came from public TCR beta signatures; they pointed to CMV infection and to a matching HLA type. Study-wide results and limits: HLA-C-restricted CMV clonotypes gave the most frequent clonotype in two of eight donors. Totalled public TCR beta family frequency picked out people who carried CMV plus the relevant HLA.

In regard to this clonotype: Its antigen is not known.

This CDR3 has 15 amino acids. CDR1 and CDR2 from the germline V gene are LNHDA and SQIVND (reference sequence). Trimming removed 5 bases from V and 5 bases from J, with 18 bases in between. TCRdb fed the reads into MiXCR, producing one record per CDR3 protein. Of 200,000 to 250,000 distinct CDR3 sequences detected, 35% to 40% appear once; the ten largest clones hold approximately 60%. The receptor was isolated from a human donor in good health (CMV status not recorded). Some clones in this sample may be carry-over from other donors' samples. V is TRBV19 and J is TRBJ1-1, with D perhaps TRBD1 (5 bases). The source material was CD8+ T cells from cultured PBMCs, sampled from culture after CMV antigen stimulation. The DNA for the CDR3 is TGTGCCAGTAGTCTCGTTTGGGAGGGACGGACTGAAGCTTTCTTT. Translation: CASSLVWEGRTEAFF.